This T cell receptor (beta chain) was observed in a study of human T cells and chemical hapten exposure. Study results and caveats: Healthy individuals' immune responses may differ from those of donors, who had alopecia.

CDR1 is SNHLY, CDR2 FYNNEI, per germline. V was trimmed by 4 bases and J by 0 bases, leaving 13 bases between them. This CDR3 has 15 amino acids. A note on this clonotype: What it binds is unknown.

TCRdb reprocessed the RACE reads with MiXCR, giving one entry per CDR3 protein. The repertoire has 350,000 to 400,000 distinct CDR3 sequences, roughly 5% of them found once; the top ten carry roughly 2.6%. The time point denotes: pre-sensitization, week 0. The treatment denotes: therapeutic diphenylcyclopropenone sensitization with weekly scalp DPC. The source material was whole blood, sampled in connection with sensitization to the hapten diphenylcyclopropenone (DPC). This receptor was obtained from a woman between 50 and 59 years old with alopecia areata. Some clones in this sample may be carry-over from other donors' samples. This chain connects TRBV2 to TRBJ2-7; D is ambiguous. The CDR3 DNA sequence: TGTGCCAGCAGTGGGGCCAGTCAAAGCTCCTACGAGCAGTACTTC. Protein: CASSGASQSSYEQYF.